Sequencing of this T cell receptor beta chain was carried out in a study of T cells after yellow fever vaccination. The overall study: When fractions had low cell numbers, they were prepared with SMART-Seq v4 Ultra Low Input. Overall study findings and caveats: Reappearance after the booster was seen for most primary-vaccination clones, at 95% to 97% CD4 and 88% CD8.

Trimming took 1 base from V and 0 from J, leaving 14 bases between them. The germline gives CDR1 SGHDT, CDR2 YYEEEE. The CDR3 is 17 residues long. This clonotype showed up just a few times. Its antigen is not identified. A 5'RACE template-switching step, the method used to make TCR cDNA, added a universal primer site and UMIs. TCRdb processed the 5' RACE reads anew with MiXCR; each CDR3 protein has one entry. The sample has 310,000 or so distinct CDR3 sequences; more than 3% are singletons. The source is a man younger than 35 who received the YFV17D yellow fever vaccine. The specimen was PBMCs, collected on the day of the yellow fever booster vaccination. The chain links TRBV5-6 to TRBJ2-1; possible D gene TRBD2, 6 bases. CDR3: CASSLLKSGFSYNEQFF. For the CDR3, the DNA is TGTGCCAGCAGCTTGTTGAAGAGCGGGTTCTCCTACAATGAGCAGTTCTTC.